The next 6 T cell receptor beta chains were all read from a single sample in a study of blood T cell repertoires in COVID-19. Some clones are missing from TCRdb's copy, which holds only in-frame ones; the method was immunoSEQ multiplex PCR. The repertoire holds around 240,000 clones, with almost 85% as singletons. The sequenced material came from peripheral blood. These receptors all come from an elderly woman with acute or convalescent COVID-19.

This chain joins TRBV7-3 and TRBJ2-1, with 8 bases identical to TRBD2. Germline V gives CDR1 SGHTA, CDR2 FQGTGA. The CDR3 is made up of 15 amino acids. V shed 5 bases, J shed 0 bases, and the junction held 3 bases outside the gene matches. Written as DNA, the CDR3 is TGTGCCAGCAGCCGCAGCGGGAGCTCCTACAATGAGCAGTTCTTC. This sequence encodes CASSRSGSSYNEQFF.

The V gene is TRBV12-3 or TRBV12-4, the J gene TRBJ1-1; tentative D call: TRBD1 (5 bases). V shed 1 base and J shed 10 bases, with 10 bases lying between them. This CDR3 comprises 12 residues. CDR3 nucleotide sequence: TGTGCCAGCAGTTTAGGGGGACTAGTAGCTTTCTTT. Translation gives CASSLGGLVAFF.

This chain joins TRBV18 and TRBJ2-1; TRBD2 agrees at 15 bases. The germline gives CDR1 KGHSH, CDR2 LQKENI. V shed 5 bases and J 7 bases; nucleotides not matched to a gene: 6. The CDR3 is 16 residues long. The CDR3 nucleotides read TGTGCCAGCTCAAGGACTAGCGGGGGGGCCTTGAATGAGCAGTTCTTC. Translation gives CASSRTSGGALNEQFF.

DNA for the CDR3: TGTGCCAGCTCACGGGGACTAGCGGGATCTGGAGAGACCCAGTACTTC. It specifies CASSRGLAGSGETQYF. The chain combines TRBV18 with TRBJ2-5, with 13 positions matching TRBD2. The CDR3 has 16 residues. Germline CDR1 reads KGHSH; CDR2 reads LQKENI. The trim removed 4 bases at V and 4 bases at J, leaving 6 bases unmatched.

This chain joins TRBV5-4 and TRBJ2-6; D possibly corresponds to TRBD1 (5 bases). V was clipped by 5 bases and J by 0 bases, with 12 bases between them. This CDR3 is 16 amino acids long. CDR1 and CDR2 (germline): SGHNT, YYREEE (reference sequence). The CDR3 DNA follows: TGTGCCAGCAGATCGGAACAGGCCTCTGGGGCCAACGTCCTGACTTTC. This gives the protein CASRSEQASGANVLTF.

This clone was seen more than once but under ten times. The chain carries TRBV5-1 and TRBJ2-5; 7 bases match TRBD1. Trimming cost V 3 bases and J 1 base; bases outside gene matches: 3. The CDR3 extends over 14 amino acids. Germline CDR1 and CDR2: SGHRS and YFSETQ. The CDR3 protein is CASSSGQIQETQYF. In nucleotides, the CDR3 is TGCGCCAGCAGCTCGGGACAGATCCAAGAGACCCAGTACTTC.